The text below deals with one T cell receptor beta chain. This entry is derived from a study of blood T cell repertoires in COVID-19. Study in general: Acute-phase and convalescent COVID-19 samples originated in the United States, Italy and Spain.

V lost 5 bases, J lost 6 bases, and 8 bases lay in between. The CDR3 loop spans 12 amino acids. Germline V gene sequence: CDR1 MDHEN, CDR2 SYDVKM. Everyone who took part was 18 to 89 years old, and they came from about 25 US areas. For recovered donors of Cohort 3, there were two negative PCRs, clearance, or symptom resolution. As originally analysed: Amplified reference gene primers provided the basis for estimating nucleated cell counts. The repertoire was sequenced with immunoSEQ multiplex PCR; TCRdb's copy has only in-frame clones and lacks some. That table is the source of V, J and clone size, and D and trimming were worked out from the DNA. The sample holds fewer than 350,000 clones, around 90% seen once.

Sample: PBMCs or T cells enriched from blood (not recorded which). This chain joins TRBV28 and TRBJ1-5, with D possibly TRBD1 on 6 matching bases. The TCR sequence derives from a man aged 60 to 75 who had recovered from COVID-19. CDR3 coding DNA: TGTGCCAGCAGTACCAGGGGTCAGCCCCAGCATTTT. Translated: CASSTRGQPQHF. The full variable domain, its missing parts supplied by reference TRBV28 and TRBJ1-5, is DVKVTQSSRYLVKRTGEKVFLECVQDMDHENMFWYRQDPGLGLRLIYFSYDVKMKEKGDIPEGYSVSREKKERFSLILESASTNQTSMYLCASSTRGQPQHFGDGTRLSIL.